The 28 T cell receptor beta chains below all came from one sample that was sequenced in a study of shared clonotypes between healthy human individuals. As defined, naive CD8 cells were CD45RO-negative and positively selected for CCR7, with terminally differentiated effector memory CD45RA+ cells excluded. Libraries were prepared by immunoSEQ multiplex PCR; TCRdb keeps only in-frame clonotypes and omits some of them. The table has under 850,000 clones, over 90% seen once. Sequenced sample: naive CD8+ T cells sorted from blood. The receptor set was obtained from a man aged 30-40 years in good health.

The sample holds one count of this clone. The chain carries TRBV11-2 and TRBJ1-1; the D is unclear. CDR1 is SGHAT, CDR2 FQNNGV, per germline. CDR3 length: 12 residues. V was clipped by 3 bases and J by 4 bases, with 6 bases between them. The CDR3 coding sequence is TGTGCCAGCAGCTTCTGGGGCACTGAAGCTTTCTTT. Protein sequence: CASSFWGTEAFF.

This clone was seen once. This sequence joins TRBV5-1 and TRBJ2-1; no firm D call. This CDR3 spans 15 amino acids. Germline V gene sequence: CDR1 SGHRS, CDR2 YFSETQ. Trimming took 1 base from V and 0 from J, leaving 8 bases between them. CDR3 sequence (DNA): TGCGCCAGCAGCTTGAACCAAATCTCCTACAATGAGCAGTTCTTC. This encodes CASSLNQISYNEQFF.

The CDR3 loop reads CASSPQGGGVYEQYF. The CDR3 bases are TGTGCCAGCAGTCCCCAAGGGGGGGGCGTCTACGAGCAGTACTTC. The genes are TRBV6-6 and TRBJ2-7, with D possibly matching TRBD2 (7 bases). The germline V and J ends were trimmed by 5 bases and 3 bases, with 17 bases remaining between them. Germline-derived CDR1 and CDR2 are MNHNY and SVGAGI (reference sequence). The CDR3 sequence is 15 residues long.

The chain is built from TRBV19 and TRBJ2-5; TRBD2 might be the D (5 bases). Germline V gene sequence: CDR1 LNHDA, CDR2 SQIVND (reference sequence). Trimming left V 2 bases short and J 2 bases short, with 12 bases between. This CDR3 region has 15 residues. The CDR3 here is CASSIWAGRQETQYF. Written as DNA, the CDR3 is TGTGCCAGTAGTATATGGGCGGGCAGGCAAGAGACCCAGTACTTC.

The rearrangement joins TRBV27 to TRBJ1-2; 7 bases agree with TRBD1. J gave up 2 bases and V 5 bases, and 5 bases lay outside the gene matches. The CDR3 covers 14 residues. The germline V gene has CDR1 MNHEY and CDR2 SMNVEV (reference sequence). CDR3 in amino acids: CASSKDRLNYGYTF. The CDR3 coding sequence is TGTGCCAGCAGTAAGGACAGGCTGAACTATGGCTACACCTTC.

The chain joins TRBV19 to TRBJ1-3; D call uncertain. Germline V gives CDR1 LNHDA, CDR2 SQIVND (reference sequence). This CDR3 has 12 residues. The V end was cut by 4 bases, the J end by 2 bases, with 3 bases between. CDR3 nucleotides: TGTGCCAGTAGTACCACTGGAAACACCATATATTTT. Protein product: CASSTTGNTIYF.

The rearrangement links TRBV7-7 to TRBJ2-7; D is perhaps TRBD2 (5 bases). Germline assignment: CDR1 SSHAT and CDR2 FNYEAQ (reference sequence). This CDR3 contains 13 residues. Trimming left V 8 bases short and J 6 bases short, with 17 bases between. The CDR3 DNA sequence: TGTGCCAGCGCGGAGGAGTACTCGGGCGAGCAGTACTTC. Translated: CASAEEYSGEQYF.

The chain couples TRBV7-9 to TRBJ2-1, with a weak D call TRBD2 (5 bases). The V and J ends lost 2 bases and 5 bases respectively, with 10 bases between them. This CDR3 region has 14 residues. Per germline, CDR1 SEHNR and CDR2 FQNEAQ (reference sequence). In DNA form, the CDR3 reads TGTGCCAGCAGCTTACAAAGGACTGACAATGAGCAGTTCTTC. Translated: CASSLQRTDNEQFF.

The gene calls are TRBV5-1 and TRBJ1-2; D unresolved. The CDR3 consists of 14 residues. V was trimmed by 5 bases and J by 2 bases, leaving 13 bases between them. Germline V gives CDR1 SGHRS, CDR2 YFSETQ. This CDR3 reads CASRPIGENYGYTF. CDR3 nucleotide sequence: TGCGCCAGCAGACCGATTGGGGAGAACTATGGCTACACCTTC.

The chain is built from TRBV6-1 and TRBJ2-7; D is perhaps TRBD1 (5 bases). The CDR3 is 13 residues long. Deletions cut 7 bases from V and 5 bases from J, with 15 bases between. Per germline, CDR1 MNHNS and CDR2 SASEGT. CDR3 loop: CASKGPAAHEQYF. CDR3 in DNA: TGTGCCAGCAAGGGGCCGGCCGCTCACGAGCAGTACTTC.

The V gene is TRBV11-2, the J gene TRBJ2-7; D is possibly TRBD2 (6 bases). The CDR3 runs to 12 residues. V was clipped by 5 bases and J by 7 bases, with 12 bases between them. Looked up from germline, CDR1 is SGHAT and CDR2 is FQNNGV. CDR3 loop: CASSPYGGEQYF. CDR3 coding DNA: TGTGCCAGCAGCCCGTACGGGGGAGAGCAGTACTTC.

J is TRBJ2-3 and V is TRBV6-5; D remains ambiguous. The CDR3 covers 12 residues. Trimming pared 6 bases from V and 6 bases from J, leaving 10 bases between. Germline V gene lookup returns CDR1 MNHEY and CDR2 SVGAGI. The CDR3 nucleotides read TGTGCCAGCAGCCTCGGTGGGGATACGCAGTATTTT. It encodes CASSLGGDTQYF.

To note about this clone: In the same sample, other DNA sequences code for this CDR3. The chain combines TRBV2 with TRBJ2-7; D not certain. CDR1 and CDR2 from the germline V gene are SNHLY and FYNNEI. The CDR3 covers 10 residues. V was pared by 4 bases and J by 6 bases, with 4 bases between. CDR3 residues: CASSGREQYF. CDR3 DNA sequence: TGTGCCAGCAGTGGGCGCGAGCAGTACTTC.

Regarding this clone: Other DNA sequences from this sample encode an identical CDR3 as well. The V gene is TRBV9, the J gene TRBJ2-2; D call uncertain. The CDR3 has 12 amino acids. The V end lost 0 bases, the J end lost 6 bases, and 3 bases lay between the germline ends. The germline V gene has CDR1 SGDLS and CDR2 YYNGEE. This CDR3 is CASSVAAGELFF. For the CDR3, the DNA is TGTGCCAGCAGCGTAGCTGCCGGGGAGCTGTTTTTT.

The DNA for the CDR3 is TGTGCCAGCAGCGTAGAGGCAGACTACAATGAGCAGTTCTTC. Its translation: CASSVEADYNEQFF. This chain uses TRBV9 with TRBJ2-1; the D is unclear. Trimming took off 0 bases at V and 3 bases at J, with 7 bases between the two ends. The CDR3 loop spans 14 amino acids. Germline V gives CDR1 SGDLS, CDR2 YYNGEE.

This clone was counted once. This chain links TRBV9 with TRBJ1-3; D is unclear. The CDR3 covers 15 residues. Trimming stripped 2 bases from V and 0 bases from J, with 9 bases between. CDR1 is SGDLS and CDR2 is YYNGEE in the germline V gene. The CDR3 DNA reads TGTGCCAGCAGCGTTCTAGGCCTCTCTGGAAACACCATATATTTT. Encoded protein: CASSVLGLSGNTIYF.

This clone occurred a few times. The rearrangement uses TRBV9 and TRBJ2-7; 11 bases are a match to TRBD1. J gave up 2 bases and V 5 bases, and 3 bases lay outside the gene matches. This CDR3 is 14 amino acids long. Germline CDR1 SGDLS, CDR2 YYNGEE. The CDR3 region has the DNA TGTGCCAGCAGTGGGACAGGGGGAGCCTACGAGCAGTACTTC. Encoded protein: CASSGTGGAYEQYF.

The chain is built from TRBV28 and TRBJ2-1; 8 nucleotides align to TRBD2. The CDR3 has 16 amino acids. V shed 5 bases and J 7 bases; nucleotides not matched to a gene: 13. Germline CDR1 reads MDHEN; CDR2 reads SYDVKM. The CDR3: CASSRLGFGRENEQFF. In nucleotides, the CDR3 is TGTGCCAGCAGTCGGCTGGGGTTCGGGAGGGAGAATGAGCAGTTCTTC.

The rearrangement joins TRBV28 to TRBJ1-2, with 9 bases matching TRBD1. The germline V gene encodes CDR1 MDHEN and CDR2 SYDVKM. Trimming at V came to 10 bases and at J to 10 bases, leaving 16 bases not matched to a gene. CDR3 length: 14 amino acids. DNA for the CDR3: TGTGCCATCCGACTTCCCTTCGGACAGGGGAACTACACCTTC. Translation gives CAIRLPFGQGNYTF.

The CDR3 DNA follows: TGTGCCAGCAGCCAGACGACAGTAGCGGGAGGTCTTCTTCGGCAGTACTTC. Residues: CASSQTTVAGGLLRQYF. V is TRBV7-9 and J is TRBJ2-7; 10 bases align to TRBD2. CDR3 length equals 17 residues. The V and J ends lost 5 bases and 9 bases, in that order; junction bases with no gene match: 19. Germline assignment: CDR1 SEHNR and CDR2 FQNEAQ (reference sequence). Looking up the rest from reference TRBV7-9 and TRBJ2-7 gives the full variable domain: DTGVSQNPRHKITKRGQNVTFRCDPISEHNRLYWYRQTLGQGPEFLTYFQNEAQLEKSRLLSDRFSAERPKGSFSTLEIQRTEQGDSAMYLCASSQTTVAGGLLRQYFGPGTRLTVT.

V is TRBV6-1 and J is TRBJ2-1; a possible D gene is TRBD2 (7 bases). Germline V gives CDR1 MNHNS, CDR2 SASEGT. This CDR3 is built from 14 residues. Between the trimmed V and J ends, which lost 6 bases and 3 bases, there was a span of 12 bases. CDR3 in DNA: TGTGCCAGCAGCTCAAGGGGGGGCTACAATGAGCAGTTCTTC. Translation gives CASSSRGGYNEQFF.

The chain recombines TRBV5-4 with TRBJ2-1, with unresolved D. Germline V CDR1 and CDR2: SGHNT, YYREEE (reference sequence). CDR3 length: 14 amino acids. The V end was cut by 0 bases, the J end by 7 bases, with 11 bases between. DNA of the CDR3: TGTGCCAGCAGCTTGGAACCGCCCGCGAATGAGCAGTTCTTC. Protein sequence: CASSLEPPANEQFF.

CDR3 bases: TGTGCCAGCAGTGAAGCCAGAGGGAAAAGAGAGACCCAGTACTTC. Its protein is CASSEARGKRETQYF. The chain carries TRBV2 and TRBJ2-5; weak D call: TRBD2 (5 bases). The CDR3 sequence is 15 residues long. Germline loops: CDR1 SNHLY, CDR2 FYNNEI. Trimming cost V 0 bases and J 4 bases, with 12 bases left between them. Based on the CDR3 plus reference TRBV2 and TRBJ2-5, the full variable domain is EPEVTQTPSHQVTQMGQEVILRCVPISNHLYFYWYRQILGQKVEFLVSFYNNEISEKSEIFDDQFSVERPDGSNFTLKIRSTKLEDSAMYFCASSEARGKRETQYFGPGTRLLVL.

The rearrangement uses TRBV27 and TRBJ2-7; 16 positions agree with TRBD2. Trimming took 3 bases from V and 2 from J; bases not matched to a gene: 1. Looked up from germline, CDR1 is MNHEY and CDR2 is SMNVEV (reference sequence). The CDR3 extends over 16 amino acids. This chain's CDR3 is CASSLGTSGRAYEQYF. In nucleotides, the CDR3 is TGTGCCAGCAGTTTGGGGACTAGCGGGAGGGCCTACGAGCAGTACTTC.

Remarks on this clone: In the same sample, other DNA sequences code for this CDR3. The V call is TRBV7-9, the J call TRBJ2-7, with D tentatively TRBD1 (7 bases). CDR1 is SEHNR and CDR2 is FQNEAQ in the germline V gene (reference sequence). Trimming stripped 1 base from V and 4 bases from J, with 11 bases between. This CDR3 has 14 amino acids. The CDR3 region is CASSLGQGGYEQYF. The CDR3 bases are TGTGCCAGCAGCTTAGGGCAGGGGGGTTACGAGCAGTACTTC.

Remarks on this clone: The identical CDR3 is also encoded by other nucleotide sequences in the sample. This sequence joins TRBV2 and TRBJ2-3; D not certain. CDR3 length equals 10 residues. From germline, CDR1 is SNHLY and CDR2 FYNNEI. V lost 7 bases, J lost 5 bases, and 4 bases lay in between. CDR3 nucleotides: TGTGCCAGCAACGGAGATACGCAGTATTTT. Protein sequence: CASNGDTQYF.

Regarding this clone: This sample also contains other DNA sequences that code for the same CDR3. This rearrangement joins TRBV29-1 to TRBJ2-2, with D possibly called TRBD1 or TRBD2 (5 bases each). Germline loops: CDR1 SQVTM, CDR2 ANQGSEA. This CDR3 has 14 residues. Trimming took 4 bases from V and 1 from J, leaving 10 bases between them. The chain's CDR3 is CSVAGTMNTGELFF. The CDR3 nucleotides are TGCAGCGTTGCCGGGACGATGAACACCGGGGAGCTGTTTTTT.

The rearrangement uses TRBV15 and TRBJ1-1; possibly TRBD1 for D (6 bases). Per germline, CDR1 LNHNV and CDR2 YYDKDF (reference sequence). Trimming took off 5 bases at V and 6 bases at J, with 16 bases between the two ends. The CDR3 has 14 residues. CDR3 nucleotides: TGTGCCACCAGCGAAAGGGGGGCATCTTCTGAAGCTTTCTTT. This encodes CATSERGASSEAFF.